This TCR beta chain was identified in a study of siplizumab effects on memory and regulatory T cells. Clones were read by immunoSEQ multiplex PCR, and TCRdb kept only the in-frame ones, dropping some. The table has about 100,000 clones, over 90% seen once. Germline V gene lookup returns CDR1 MGHRA and CDR2 YSYEKL. V gave up 0 bases and J gave up 0 bases, with 6 bases separating them. There are 16 residues in the CDR3. This clone has just one count. This TCR was recovered from a human donor in good health. This chain connects TRBV4-1 to TRBJ2-6, with D perhaps matching TRBD1 or TRBD2 (5 bases each). The material sequenced was non-Treg CD4+ T cells sorted from blood. CDR3 sequence reads: CASSQEGDSGANVLTF. CDR3 sequence (DNA): TGCGCCAGCAGCCAAGAGGGGGACTCTGGGGCCAACGTCCTGACTTTC.